This T cell receptor (beta chain) originates from a study of CD8 T cells in Susac syndrome. About the study: Sequenced Susac syndrome patients included 5 or 6 with active disease and under 10 who were in remission.

The RNA input was 0.5 to 1 ug, and it was reverse transcribed with random hexamers. Coverage of TCR beta CDR3 amplification by immunoSEQ multiplex PCR extended to 54 Vbeta and 13 Jbeta. TCRdb recomputed calls from the immunoSEQ multiplex PCR reads with MiXCR, one row per CDR3 protein. The sample holds roughly 100,000 distinct CDR3 sequences, approximately 93% seen once. The CDR3 is 16 residues long. V lost 1 base to trimming and J lost 4 bases, with 14 bases between them. Germline V gene sequence: CDR1 LGHDT, CDR2 YNNKEL (reference sequence). This clonotype originated in a human donor with Susac syndrome. The J gene is TRBJ2-1, the V gene TRBV3-1, with a tentative D call TRBD1 (6 bases). The sample consisted of CD8+ T cells from PBMCs. CDR3 in amino acids: CASSQGNRVRYNEQFF. The CDR3 coding sequence is TGTGCCAGCAGCCAAGGTAACAGGGTCCGTTACAATGAGCAGTTCTTC.